This T cell receptor beta chain was observed in a study of blood T cell repertoires in COVID-19. In the study overall: Whether acute or convalescent, the COVID-19 samples came from the United States, Italy and Spain.

Profiled with immunoSEQ multiplex PCR; TCRdb holds only in-frame clones, not every one. Of about 210,000 clones listed, less than 90% are singletons. The J segment lost 5 bases and the V segment lost 5 bases, leaving 3 bases of the junction unmatched. The CDR3 has 13 residues. Germline V gives CDR1 SQVTM, CDR2 ANQGSEA. This clone was recorded once. Enrolled during active infection, Seattle patients were then followed longitudinally. Input material: peripheral blood. The clonotype originates from a woman of 80 years or more with COVID-19, enrolled during active disease. The rearrangement uses TRBV29-1 and TRBJ1-6, with TRBD1 matching 7 bases. The CDR3 reads CSVSTGDNSPLHF. Written as DNA, the CDR3 is TGCAGCGTTTCAACAGGGGATAATTCACCCCTCCACTTT.